This TCR beta chain was captured by sequencing in a study of PD-L1 blockade in urothelial cancer. This CDR3 region has 15 residues. Germline assignment: CDR1 SGHTA and CDR2 FQGNSA. V was trimmed by 1 base and J by 2 bases, leaving 12 bases between them. Produced via immunoSEQ multiplex PCR; TCRdb's table is partial and in-frame only. The table records more than 45,000 clones, roughly 80% of them present only once. Indicated time point: pretreatment peripheral blood. Patients had locally advanced or metastatic urothelial carcinoma. Each patient contributed between 1 and 8 total time points of blood mononuclear cells, pretreatment and during treatment.

The material sequenced was PBMCs, taken around atezolizumab (anti-PD-L1) treatment. This receptor was identified in a man between 70 and 80 years old with urothelial cancer. The V call is TRBV7-2, the J call TRBJ2-7; D unresolved. CDR3 coding DNA: TGTGCCAGCAGCTTAGTCCACTCCGGAGCCTACGAGCAGTACTTC. Its protein is CASSLVHSGAYEQYF.